This TCR beta chain was found in a study of CD8 T cells in Susac syndrome. Study conclusions and caveats: A relatively small number of individuals underwent TCR sequencing and HLA analysis.

V lost 3 bases, J lost 7 bases, and 24 bases lay in between. Looked up from germline, CDR1 is SGHVS and CDR2 is FNYEAQ. The length of the CDR3 is 17 residues. Those who served as multiple sclerosis controls were treatment-naive patients with stable or active relapsing-remitting disease. RNA, at about 0.5 to 1 ug, was reverse transcribed with random hexamers. TCRdb passed the immunoSEQ multiplex PCR reads through MiXCR, listing each CDR3 protein once. This sample carries about 180,000 distinct CDR3 sequences, 85% to 95% of them seen once, and the ten largest clones take about 0.16%. Remarks on this clonotype: No antigen is known for it.

The rearrangement links TRBV7-6 to TRBJ1-1; a weak D match, TRBD1 (6 bases). The sample consisted of CD8+ T cells from PBMCs. The receptor was isolated from a human donor with multiple sclerosis. CDR3 loop: CASSLDPAGARDLEAFF. The DNA for the CDR3 is TGTGCCAGCAGCTTGGATCCCGCAGGGGCCCGGGACCTTGAAGCTTTCTTT.